The source of this T cell receptor beta chain is a study of T cells in localized non-small cell lung cancer. Whole-study findings and limits: Uninvolved adjacent lung showed peak T cell clonality, exceeding tumor. The appearance of a median about 62 of the top 100 tumor clones was seen in adjacent lung. Longer overall survival was associated with a higher density of T cells in the blood. Owing to sequencing of a solitary tumor region, heterogeneity cannot be discounted.

Of note for this clone: Its antigen is still unknown.

Assay: immunoSEQ multiplex PCR; the TCRdb copy retains only in-frame clones and omits some. The sample includes around 80,000 clones, roughly 75% of them seen just once. Unmatched junction bases numbered 12, after V lost 2 bases and J lost 4 bases. The CDR3 sequence is 16 residues long. Looked up from germline, CDR1 is GTSNPN and CDR2 is SVGIG (reference sequence). The clonotype originates from a man between 35 and 75 years old with stage II squamous cell lung carcinoma. The sequencing here drew on PBMCs, taken before any cancer treatment. V gene TRBV30 combines with J gene TRBJ2-5, with 8 bases fitting TRBD1. CDR3 coding DNA: TGTGCCTGGAGTTCGACAGGGGATGGGTTGAGAGAGACCCAGTACTTC. Amino acid sequence: CAWSSTGDGLRETQYF.